The 20 T cell receptor beta chains presented below share a single source sample, sequenced in a study of T-cell reconstitution after alpha-beta-depleted transplantation in children. The authors prepared the TCRbeta library with unique molecular identifiers. Each CDR3 protein gets one entry after TCRdb re-called the PCR reads with MiXCR. The sample includes some 150,000 distinct CDR3 sequences, roughly 8.8% of them seen just once. Sequenced material: PBMCs, mostly from graft donor cells, taken 180 days after TCRalphabeta/CD19-depleted stem cell transplant. All receptors derive from a female patient younger than 10 who had a stem cell transplant for congenital amegakaryocytic thrombocytopenia, so the T cells may come from the graft donor.

Many counts were recorded for this clonotype. The CDR3 loop reads CASSLGGQGIADTQYF. Written as DNA, the CDR3 is TGCGCCAGCAGCTTGGGGGGACAGGGAATTGCAGATACGCAGTATTTT. The chain links TRBV5-1 to TRBJ2-3; 9 nucleotides align to TRBD1. V shed 0 bases, J shed 4 bases, and the junction held 6 bases outside the gene matches. The V gene's germline CDR1 is SGHRS and CDR2 YFSETQ. The length of the CDR3 is 16 residues.

The gene calls are TRBV20-1 and TRBJ2-2; D is possibly TRBD1 or TRBD2 (5 bases each). The V and J ends lost 1 base and 2 bases respectively, with 23 bases between them. Germline CDR1 is DFQATT and CDR2 is SNEGSKA (reference sequence). This CDR3 is 19 amino acids long. The DNA of the CDR3 is TGCAGTGCTAGAGCGGGGCTAGGGCCGGCGTCCTTAAACACCGGGGAGCTGTTTTTT. It encodes CSARAGLGPASLNTGELFF.

This clonotype occurred many times. The chain has TRBV12-3 or TRBV12-4 and TRBJ1-1; 11 bases line up with TRBD1. This CDR3 spans 15 amino acids. V dropped 5 bases and J dropped 6; count of bases not matched to a gene: 8. The CDR3 is CASSQGGQGDPEAFF. In DNA form, the CDR3 reads TGTGCCAGCAGTCAGGGGGGACAGGGGGACCCTGAAGCTTTCTTT.

This clonotype was observed at least ten times. The chain combines TRBV20-1 with TRBJ1-2; 9 bases line up with TRBD1. Germline CDR1 DFQATT, CDR2 SNEGSKA (reference sequence). The CDR3 extends over 15 amino acids. After removal of 7 bases from V and 5 bases from J, the junction contained 14 bases not matched to a gene. The CDR3 is CSVRPGQGFGYGYTF. The CDR3 nucleotides read TGCAGTGTTCGACCGGGACAGGGATTCGGGTATGGCTACACCTTC.

V and J are TRBV20-1 and TRBJ2-7; 10 bases align to TRBD1. From germline, CDR1 is DFQATT and CDR2 SNEGSKA (reference sequence). CDR3 size: 14 residues. Trimming cost V 7 bases and J 1 base; bases outside gene matches: 7. CDR3 DNA sequence: TGCAGTGTCGTTCGGGGACAGGGGTCCTACGAGCAGTACTTC. This translates into CSVVRGQGSYEQYF.

Only a few counts were recorded for this clonotype. The V call is TRBV12-3 or TRBV12-4, the J call TRBJ1-2, with D hard to call. V was shortened by 3 bases and J by 8 bases, with 31 bases between the two germline ends. This CDR3 is built from 19 residues. As DNA, the CDR3 is TGTGCCAGCAGTTTTGAGAAAACTGGTGGTGGAAGCCCTAAAACCGGCTACACCTTC. Translating it yields CASSFEKTGGGSPKTGYTF.

This clonotype was seen once. The genes are TRBV28 and TRBJ2-1; the match to TRBD2 covers 7 bases. Germline V CDR1 and CDR2: MDHEN, SYDVKM. Trimming took 8 bases from V and 10 from J; bases not matched to a gene: 20. This CDR3 spans 16 amino acids. The CDR3 DNA is TGTGCCAGCGGCCCCGGGACTAAGCCCCTCTATGGCGAGCAGTTCTTC. Translating it yields CASGPGTKPLYGEQFF. The full variable domain, in which reference TRBV28 and TRBJ2-1 provide the parts outside the CDR3, is DVKVTQSSRYLVKRTGEKVFLECVQDMDHENMFWYRQDPGLGLRLIYFSYDVKMKEKGDIPEGYSVSREKKERFSLILESASTNQTSMYLCASGPGTKPLYGEQFFGPGTRLTVL.

In its sample, this clonotype was seen many times. The genes are TRBV7-8 and TRBJ1-2; D is unresolved. The CDR3 sequence is 12 residues long. Germline CDR1 reads SGHVS; CDR2 reads FQNEAQ. With 1 base removed from V and 2 bases from J, the gap between germline ends came to 2 bases. The CDR3 loop reads CASSLVNYGYTF. The CDR3 nucleotides are TGTGCCAGCAGCTTAGTCAACTATGGCTACACCTTC.

There are many counts of this clonotype. The chain uses TRBV27 and TRBJ2-2, with no clear D. The V and J ends lost 0 bases and 5 bases respectively, with 13 bases between them. Germline loops: CDR1 MNHEY, CDR2 SMNVEV (reference sequence). The CDR3 spans 16 residues. CDR3 in amino acids: CASSLSGLVGTGELFF. CDR3 in DNA: TGTGCCAGCAGTTTATCTGGCCTCGTAGGTACCGGGGAGCTGTTTTTT.

The chain uses TRBV7-2 and TRBJ2-5; D may be TRBD1 or TRBD2 (5 bases each). CDR1 and CDR2 from the germline V gene are SGHTA and FQGNSA. V lost 5 bases to trimming and J lost 7 bases, with 14 bases between them. The CDR3 extends over 13 amino acids. The CDR3 loop is CASSVGTAMTQYF. The DNA of the CDR3 is TGTGCCAGCAGCGTCGGGACGGCAATGACCCAGTACTTC.

In regard to this clonotype: A much larger clone differs from this one at a single base, so this may be a read error. J is TRBJ1-1 and V is TRBV5-1, with 8 bases that match TRBD1. CDR3 size: 14 residues. Germline lookup yields CDR1 SGHRS and CDR2 YFSETQ. The CDR3 DNA reads TGCGCCAGCAGCGCAACGACAGGGGACACTGACGCTTTCTTT. This encodes CASSATTGDTDAFF.

The chain couples TRBV6-2 or TRBV6-3 to TRBJ2-1; 11 nucleotides line up with TRBD2. The CDR3 length is 16 residues. The germline V gene encodes CDR1 MNHEY and CDR2 SVGEGT. The V gene end was trimmed by 2 bases and the J gene end by 4 bases; junction bases not matched to a gene: 4. The chain's CDR3 is CASSYPTSGSYNEQFF. CDR3 in DNA: TGTGCCAGCAGTTACCCCACTAGCGGGAGTTACAATGAGCAGTTCTTC.

This clonotype was seen only a few times. V usage is TRBV7-9 and J usage is TRBJ1-3; D is uncertain. CDR3 length equals 14 residues. Trimming pared 5 bases from V and 0 bases from J, leaving 8 bases between. Germline assignment: CDR1 SEHNR and CDR2 FQNEAQ (reference sequence). For the CDR3, the DNA is TGTGCCAGCAGCCCCGACAACTCTGGAAACACCATATATTTT. It translates to CASSPDNSGNTIYF.

In its sample, this clonotype was seen many times. The gene calls are TRBV12-3 or TRBV12-4 and TRBJ2-3; TRBD2 aligns across 9 bases. The CDR3 length is 16 residues. Germline trimming cut 7 bases from V and 5 bases from J; bases unmatched to any gene: 13. The CDR3 protein is CASNNLAGGPQDTQYF. CDR3 in DNA: TGTGCCAGCAACAACTTGGCGGGGGGGCCTCAAGATACGCAGTATTTT.

There are many counts of this clonotype. This chain links TRBV7-2 with TRBJ2-7, with 11 nucleotides matching TRBD2. The V and J ends lost 3 bases and 6 bases, in that order; junction bases with no gene match: 7. The germline CDR1 and CDR2 sequences are SGHTA and FQGNSA. There are 15 residues in the CDR3. CDR3 loop: CASSFLPGLAAEQYF. For the CDR3, the DNA is TGTGCCAGCAGCTTCCTACCGGGACTAGCGGCCGAGCAGTACTTC. Combining the CDR3 with reference TRBV7-2 and TRBJ2-7 gives the whole variable domain GAGVSQSPSNKVTEKGKDVELRCDPISGHTALYWYRQSLGQGLEFLIYFQGNSAPDKSGLPSDRFSAERTGGSVSTLTIQRTQQEDSAVYLCASSFLPGLAAEQYFGPGTRLTVT.

The rearrangement joins TRBV4-3 to TRBJ2-7; D possibly corresponds to TRBD1 (6 bases). V lost 0 bases to trimming and J lost 2 bases, with 23 bases between them. Germline CDR1 and CDR2: LGHNA and YSLEER. This CDR3 has 19 amino acids. This CDR3 reads CASSQDYGLPGHYTYEQYF. The CDR3 DNA reads TGCGCCAGCAGCCAAGACTACGGGTTACCGGGACACTATACCTACGAGCAGTACTTC.

This clonotype was counted at least ten times. The chain links TRBV19 to TRBJ2-1, with a weak D call TRBD2 (5 bases). The V end was cut by 9 bases, the J end by 4 bases, with 13 bases between. Germline CDR1 is LNHDA and CDR2 is SQIVND (reference sequence). This CDR3 is built from 13 residues. The CDR3 DNA reads TGTGCCAGCACCGGACGCGGGTACAATGAGCAGTTCTTC. This encodes CASTGRGYNEQFF.

This clonotype appeared a few times. V gene TRBV14 combines with J gene TRBJ1-2; D is uncertain. This CDR3 is built from 15 residues. V lost 0 bases and J lost 2, with 10 bases in between. In germline, CDR1 is SGHDN, CDR2 FVKESK. In nucleotides, the CDR3 is TGTGCCAGCAGCCAAGAACTCCCAGCGAACTATGGCTACACCTTC. Translating gives CASSQELPANYGYTF.

The V call is TRBV18, the J call TRBJ2-7, with 12 nucleotides matching TRBD2. The V and J ends lost 3 bases and 7 bases, in that order; junction bases with no gene match: 25. CDR1 and CDR2 (germline): KGHSH, LQKENI. The CDR3 runs 21 residues. CDR3 in DNA: TGTGCCAGCTCACCTACCCAGTCCCGGACGGCTAGACTAGCGGGAGTCGGAGAGCAGTACTTC. It translates to CASSPTQSRTARLAGVGEQYF.

This chain connects TRBV10-3 to TRBJ2-7; D call uncertain. CDR1 is ENHRY, CDR2 SYGVKD, per germline. This CDR3 region has 13 residues. The V end was cut by 0 bases, the J end by 0 bases, with 3 bases between. The CDR3 DNA reads TGTGCCATCAGTGAGTCCCCCTCCTACGAGCAGTACTTC. Protein: CAISESPSYEQYF.